This T cell receptor beta chain was sequenced for a study of T cell repertoires in aging, cancer and after chemotherapy. The overall study: Repeat sampling of healthy donors over several months to years showed clear clonal overlap. Roughly 8.8 million TCR reads made up the full dataset. Study observations and caveats: In each cancer cohort, median generation probability increased across chemotherapy, suggesting thymic output rebounded. In cancer patients, declining TCR diversity with age involved lost richness and lost evenness.

The template was genomic DNA from peripheral blood, not RNA. Multiplex touch-down PCR with TRB-A/B primers amplified rearranged V-D-J TRB sequences. MiXCR was run by TCRdb on the multiplex PCR reads, yielding one entry per CDR3 protein. The sample lists about 9,000 distinct CDR3 sequences, about 34% occurring once. On this clonotype: Its specificity is unknown.

The CDR3 is 13 amino acids. The V gene's germline CDR1 is MNHEY and CDR2 SVGEGT. V was shortened by 6 bases and J by 13 bases, with 16 bases between the two germline ends. The sequence came from a human donor in good health. Sequencing was carried out using blood. This chain joins TRBV6-2 or TRBV6-3 and TRBJ1-6; D ambiguous. CDR3 in amino acids: CASRPTPTTPLHF. The CDR3 bases are TGTGCCAGCAGGCCAACCCCTACGACTCCCCTCCACTTT.